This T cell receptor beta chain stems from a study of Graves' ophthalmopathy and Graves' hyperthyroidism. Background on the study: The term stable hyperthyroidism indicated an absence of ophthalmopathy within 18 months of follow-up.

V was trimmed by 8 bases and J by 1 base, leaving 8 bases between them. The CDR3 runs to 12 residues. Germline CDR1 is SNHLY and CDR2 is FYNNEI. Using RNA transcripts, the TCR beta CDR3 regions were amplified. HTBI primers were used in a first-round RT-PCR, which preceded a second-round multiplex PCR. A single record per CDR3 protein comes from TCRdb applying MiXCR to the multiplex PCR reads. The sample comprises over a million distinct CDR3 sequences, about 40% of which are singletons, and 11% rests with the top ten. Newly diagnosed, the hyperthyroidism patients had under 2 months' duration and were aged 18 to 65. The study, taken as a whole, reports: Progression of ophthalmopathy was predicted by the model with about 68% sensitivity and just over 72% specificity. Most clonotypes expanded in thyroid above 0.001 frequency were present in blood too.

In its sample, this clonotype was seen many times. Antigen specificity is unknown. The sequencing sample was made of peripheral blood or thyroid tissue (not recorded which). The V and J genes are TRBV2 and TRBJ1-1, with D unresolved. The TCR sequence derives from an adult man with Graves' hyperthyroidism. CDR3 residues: CASCAGNTEAFF. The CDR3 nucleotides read TGTGCCAGCTGTGCAGGGAACACTGAAGCTTTCTTT.